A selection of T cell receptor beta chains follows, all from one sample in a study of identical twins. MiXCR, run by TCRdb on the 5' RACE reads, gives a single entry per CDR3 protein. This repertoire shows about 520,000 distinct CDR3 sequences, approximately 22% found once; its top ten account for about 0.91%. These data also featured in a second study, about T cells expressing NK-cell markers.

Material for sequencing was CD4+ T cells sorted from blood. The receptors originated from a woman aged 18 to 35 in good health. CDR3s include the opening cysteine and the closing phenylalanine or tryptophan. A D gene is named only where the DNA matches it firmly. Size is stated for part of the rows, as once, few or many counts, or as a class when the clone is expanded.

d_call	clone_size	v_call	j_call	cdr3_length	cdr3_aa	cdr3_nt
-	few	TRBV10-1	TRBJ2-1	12	CASSIQVGEQFF	TGCGCCAGCAGTATACAGGTGGGTGAGCAGTTCTTC
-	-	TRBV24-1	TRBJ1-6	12	CATKREDVSLHF	TGTGCCACCAAGAGGGAGGACGTATCCCTCCACTTT
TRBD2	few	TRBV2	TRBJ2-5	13	CASRGDYQETQYF	TGTGCCAGCAGGGGGGACTATCAAGAGACCCAGTACTTC
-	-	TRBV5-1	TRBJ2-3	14	CASSLAVSADTQYF	TGCGCCAGCAGCTTGGCCGTTAGCGCAGATACGCAGTATTTT
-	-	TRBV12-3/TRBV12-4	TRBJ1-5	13	CASSFGHNQPQHF	TGTGCCAGCAGTTTTGGACACAATCAGCCCCAGCATTTT
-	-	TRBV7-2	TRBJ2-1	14	CASSLDASLREQFF	TGTGCCAGCAGCTTAGATGCGTCGCTCAGGGAGCAGTTCTTC
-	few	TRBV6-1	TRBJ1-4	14	CAAGRVFNNEKLFF	TGTGCCGCTGGTCGGGTATTCAATAATGAAAAACTGTTTTTT
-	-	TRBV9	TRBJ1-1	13	CASSVALEDEAFF	TGTGCCAGCAGCGTAGCGTTGGAAGATGAAGCTTTCTTT
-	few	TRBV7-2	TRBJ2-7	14	CASSLPQGAYEQYF	TGTGCCAGCAGCTTGCCGCAGGGTGCCTACGAGCAGTACTTC
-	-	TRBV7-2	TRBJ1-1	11	CASSLWDEAFF	TGTGCCAGCAGCCTCTGGGACGAAGCTTTCTTT
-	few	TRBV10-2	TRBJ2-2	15	CASSEGSFSVGELFF	TGCGCCAGCAGTGAGGGCAGTTTCTCCGTTGGGGAGCTGTTTTTT
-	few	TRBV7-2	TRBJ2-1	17	CASSLVAQQVGHNEQFF	TGTGCCAGCAGCTTAGTGGCTCAGCAAGTGGGCCACAATGAGCAGTTCTTC
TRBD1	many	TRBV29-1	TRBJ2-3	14	CSAEGGRGTDTQYF	TGCAGCGCCGAGGGTGGCAGGGGGACAGATACGCAGTATTTT
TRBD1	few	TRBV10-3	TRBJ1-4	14	CASRETGLQEKLFF	TGTGCCTCCAGGGAGACAGGGTTACAAGAAAAACTGTTTTTT
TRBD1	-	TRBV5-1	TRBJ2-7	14	CASSSQGALEEQYF	TGCGCCAGCAGCTCACAGGGGGCGTTGGAAGAGCAGTACTTC
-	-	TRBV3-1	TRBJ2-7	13	CASSQRDWREQYF	TGTGCCAGCAGCCAAAGGGACTGGCGGGAGCAGTACTTC
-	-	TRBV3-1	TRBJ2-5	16	CASSQEGAGPRKTQYF	TGTGCCAGCAGCCAAGAGGGGGCAGGACCCAGAAAGACCCAGTACTTC
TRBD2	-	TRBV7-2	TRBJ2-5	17	CASSTTPTRLAGTAQYF	TGTGCCAGCAGCACAACCCCAACGCGGCTAGCGGGGACGGCCCAGTACTTC
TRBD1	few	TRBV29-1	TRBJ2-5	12	CSVDWTGMAQYF	TGCAGCGTTGATTGGACAGGGATGGCCCAGTACTTC
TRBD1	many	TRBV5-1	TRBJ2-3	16	CASSLSTGTEADTQYF	TGCGCCAGCAGCTTGTCAACAGGGACAGAGGCAGATACGCAGTATTTT
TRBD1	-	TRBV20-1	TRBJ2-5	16	CSASPDRGRGQETQYF	TGCAGTGCTTCACCCGACAGGGGGCGAGGGCAAGAGACCCAGTACTTC
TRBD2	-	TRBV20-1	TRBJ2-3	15	CSARNPSGATDTQYF	TGCAGTGCTAGGAACCCTAGCGGGGCCACAGATACGCAGTATTTT
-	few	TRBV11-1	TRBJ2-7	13	CASSRSLKGEQYF	TGTGCCAGCAGCCGCAGTCTGAAGGGCGAGCAGTACTTC
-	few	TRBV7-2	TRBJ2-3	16	CASSLKAPTKGDTQYF	TGTGCCAGCAGCTTAAAGGCTCCTACGAAGGGAGATACGCAGTATTTT
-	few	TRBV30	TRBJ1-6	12	CAWSWNNSPLHF	TGTGCCTGGAGTTGGAACAATTCACCCCTCCACTTT
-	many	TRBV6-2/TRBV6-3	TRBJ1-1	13	CASGAAGNTEAFF	TGTGCCAGCGGGGCCGCAGGGAACACTGAAGCTTTCTTT
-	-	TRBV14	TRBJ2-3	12	CASSQEGATQYF	TGTGCCAGCAGCCAAGAAGGGGCAACGCAGTATTTT
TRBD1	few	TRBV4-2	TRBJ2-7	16	CASSHLSGTGAHEQYF	TGTGCCAGCAGCCACCTGTCAGGGACAGGGGCACACGAGCAGTACTTC
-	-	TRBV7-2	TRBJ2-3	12	CASTPTADTQYF	TGTGCCAGCACCCCCACGGCAGATACGCAGTATTTT
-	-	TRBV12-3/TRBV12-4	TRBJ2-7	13	CASSFGGHYEQYF	TGTGCCAGCAGTTTTGGGGGCCACTACGAGCAGTACTTC
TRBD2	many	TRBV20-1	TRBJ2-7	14	CSAGRLSAAYEQYF	TGCAGTGCCGGGAGGCTCAGCGCAGCCTACGAGCAGTACTTC
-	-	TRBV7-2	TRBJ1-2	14	CASSFGGGKSGYTF	TGTGCCAGCAGCTTTGGGGGGGGGAAGAGTGGCTACACCTTC
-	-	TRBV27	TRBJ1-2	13	CASSFYGFEGYTF	TGTGCCAGCAGTTTTTATGGCTTTGAGGGCTACACCTTC
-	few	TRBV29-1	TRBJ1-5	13	CSVSTQGNQPQHF	TGCAGCGTATCCACCCAGGGCAATCAGCCCCAGCATTTT
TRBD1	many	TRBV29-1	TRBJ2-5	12	CSADRAQETQYF	TGCAGCGCTGACAGGGCCCAAGAGACCCAGTACTTC
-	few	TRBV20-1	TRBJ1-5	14	CSASGGTGGQPQHF	TGCAGTGCTAGTGGCGGGACGGGAGGTCAGCCCCAGCATTTT
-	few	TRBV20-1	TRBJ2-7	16	CSARSLGTLDVYEQYF	TGCAGTGCTAGAAGTTTAGGGACCCTGGACGTTTACGAGCAGTACTTC
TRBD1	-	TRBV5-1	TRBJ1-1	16	CASSSLSLQGRAEAFF	TGCGCCAGCAGCTCGTTATCGTTACAGGGGAGAGCTGAAGCTTTCTTT
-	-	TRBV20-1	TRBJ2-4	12	CSASRLRNIQYF	TGCAGTGCTAGCCGACTGAGAAACATTCAGTACTTC
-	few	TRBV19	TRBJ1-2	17	CASSIRTVREHNYGYTF	TGTGCCAGTAGTATCCGGACAGTCCGGGAACATAACTATGGCTACACCTTC
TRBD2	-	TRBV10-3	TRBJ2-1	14	CAISGLAGMNEQFF	TGTGCCATCAGTGGCCTAGCGGGAATGAATGAGCAGTTCTTC
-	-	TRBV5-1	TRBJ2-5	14	CASSLTGPQETQYF	TGCGCCAGCAGCTTGACAGGGCCTCAAGAGACCCAGTACTTC
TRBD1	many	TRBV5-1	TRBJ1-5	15	CASSLGTGSNQPQHF	TGCGCCAGCAGCTTGGGGACAGGGAGCAATCAGCCCCAGCATTTT
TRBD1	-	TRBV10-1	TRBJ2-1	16	CASSDQGTGGVGEQFF	TGCGCCAGCAGTGACCAAGGGACAGGGGGTGTAGGTGAGCAGTTCTTC
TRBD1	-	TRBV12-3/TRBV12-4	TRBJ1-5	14	CASSSRQGDQPQHF	TGTGCCAGCAGTTCACGACAGGGGGATCAGCCCCAGCATTTT
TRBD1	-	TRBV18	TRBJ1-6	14	CASSPTGERSPLHF	TGTGCCAGCTCACCGACAGGGGAGAGGTCACCCCTCCACTTT
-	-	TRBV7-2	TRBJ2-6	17	CASTFSGQSSGANVLTF	TGTGCCAGCACCTTTAGCGGTCAAAGCTCTGGGGCCAACGTCCTGACTTTC
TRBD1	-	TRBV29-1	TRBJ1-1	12	CSGRQGNTEAFF	TGCAGCGGGCGACAGGGGAACACTGAAGCTTTCTTT
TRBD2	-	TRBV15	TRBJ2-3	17	CATSTYSGGGRTDTQYF	TGTGCCACCAGCACTTACAGCGGGGGGGGACGCACAGATACGCAGTATTTT
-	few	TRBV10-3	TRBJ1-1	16	CAISESGVEGSAEAFF	TGTGCCATCAGTGAGTCAGGGGTAGAGGGATCGGCTGAAGCTTTCTTT
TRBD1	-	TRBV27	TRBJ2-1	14	CASSSWGQGGEQFF	TGTGCCAGCAGTTCTTGGGGACAGGGAGGCGAGCAGTTCTTC
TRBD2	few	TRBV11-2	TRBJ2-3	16	CASSPRTSGSVDTQYF	TGTGCCAGCAGCCCCCGAACTAGCGGGAGCGTAGATACGCAGTATTTT
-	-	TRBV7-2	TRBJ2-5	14	CASSLRGNGETQYF	TGTGCCAGCAGCTTGAGAGGAAACGGAGAGACCCAGTACTTC
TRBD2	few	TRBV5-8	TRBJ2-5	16	CASSTGTSGGQETQYF	TGTGCCAGCAGCACCGGGACTAGCGGGGGCCAAGAGACCCAGTACTTC